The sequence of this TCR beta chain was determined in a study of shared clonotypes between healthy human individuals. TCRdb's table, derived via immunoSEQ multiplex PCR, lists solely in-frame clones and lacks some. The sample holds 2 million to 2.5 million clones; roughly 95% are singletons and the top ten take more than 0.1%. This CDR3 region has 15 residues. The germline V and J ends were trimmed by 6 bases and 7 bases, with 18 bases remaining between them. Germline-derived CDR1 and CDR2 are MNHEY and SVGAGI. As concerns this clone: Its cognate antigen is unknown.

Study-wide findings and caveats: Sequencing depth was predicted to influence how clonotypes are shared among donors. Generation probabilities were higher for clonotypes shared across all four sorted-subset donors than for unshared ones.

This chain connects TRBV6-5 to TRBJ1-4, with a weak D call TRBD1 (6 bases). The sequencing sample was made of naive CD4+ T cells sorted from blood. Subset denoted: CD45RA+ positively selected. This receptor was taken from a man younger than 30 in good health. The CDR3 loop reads CASRRRVEGGEKLFF. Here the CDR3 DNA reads TGTGCCAGCAGACGCAGGGTGGAGGGGGGTGAAAAACTGTTTTTT.